One and the same sample provided the 29 T cell receptor beta chains below, sequenced in a study of blood T cell repertoires in COVID-19. Libraries were prepared by immunoSEQ multiplex PCR; TCRdb keeps only in-frame clonotypes and omits some of them. Among about 250,000 clones listed, about nine tenths were seen once. Material for sequencing was PBMCs or T cells enriched from blood (not recorded which). The receptors come from a woman in her forties or fifties who had recovered from COVID-19.

This chain joins TRBV4-1 and TRBJ2-7, with 7 bases that match TRBD1. Per the germline V gene, CDR1 is MGHRA and CDR2 is YSYEKL. Trimming removed 3 bases from V and 0 bases from J; junction bases left unmatched: 5. The CDR3 totals 15 residues. The CDR3 nucleotides read TGCGCCAGCAGCCACTTAACAGGGGTCTCCTACGAGCAGTACTTC. Residues: CASSHLTGVSYEQYF.

The chain has TRBV7-8 and TRBJ2-5, with D uncertain. Germline V gives CDR1 SGHVS, CDR2 FQNEAQ. Trimming left V 5 bases short and J 0 bases short, with 19 bases between. The CDR3 loop spans 17 amino acids. The CDR3 reads CASSLYAGLSNQETQYF. CDR3 DNA: TGTGCCAGCAGCCTATATGCCGGTCTATCCAACCAAGAGACCCAGTACTTC.

The chain joins TRBV9 to TRBJ2-2; 8 bases agree with TRBD2. V trimming: 0 bases; J trimming: 5 bases; junction bases outside the gene matches: 6. The CDR3 loop spans 16 amino acids. The germline V gene has CDR1 SGDLS and CDR2 YYNGEE. The CDR3 DNA reads as TGTGCCAGCAGCGTAGAGGGCGGGAGGACGACCGGGGAGCTGTTTTTT. It codes for CASSVEGGRTTGELFF.

The rearrangement links TRBV27 to TRBJ1-1; 7 bases fit TRBD1. V was pared by 4 bases and J by 1 base, with 3 bases of the junction left unmatched. There are 14 residues in the CDR3. CDR1 and CDR2 (germline): MNHEY, SMNVEV (reference sequence). CDR3 loop: CASSSGTENTEAFF. The CDR3 DNA is TGTGCCAGCAGTTCGGGGACAGAGAACACTGAAGCTTTCTTT.

The count of this clone is one. Without the conserved terminal phenylalanine or tryptophan, this CDR3 likely stems from a read error. The limits of the CDR3 on the DNA are not certain, so only TCRdb's listed CDR3 is given. This sequence joins TRBV11-2 and TRBJ2-2; the table assigns TRBD2, which was not confirmed against the DNA. CDR1 and CDR2 (germline): SGHAT, FQNNGV. 14 amino acids form the CDR3, both terminal residues included. The CDR3 here is CASSLAGQAGSMWI.

The J gene is TRBJ1-1, the V gene TRBV2; TRBD1 is a possible D gene (5 bases). Deletions cut 5 bases from V and 1 base from J, with 11 bases between. Germline values: CDR1 SNHLY, CDR2 FYNNEI. This CDR3 contains 14 residues. The CDR3: CASSSKDRNTEAFF. In DNA, the CDR3 is TGTGCCAGCAGTAGTAAAGACAGGAACACTGAAGCTTTCTTT.

The chain uses TRBV28 and TRBJ1-5; no reliable D call. The CDR3 loop spans 13 amino acids. The V gene lost 6 bases and the J gene lost 1 base, with 7 bases spanning the gap. From germline, CDR1 is MDHEN and CDR2 SYDVKM. DNA for the CDR3: TGTGCCAGCAGGCGGGCAAGCAATCAGCCCCAGCATTTT. Translating it yields CASRRASNQPQHF.

V gene TRBV3-1 (or the pseudogene TRBV3-2) combines with J gene TRBJ2-7; 10 bases align to TRBD2. Unmatched junction bases numbered 4, after V lost 4 bases and J lost 7 bases. The CDR3 contains 13 residues. Germline V gene sequence: CDR1 LGHDT, CDR2 YNNKEL (reference sequence). CDR3 DNA sequence: TGTGCCAGCAGCCCGGGACTAGCGTGGGAGCAGTACTTC. It codes for CASSPGLAWEQYF.

V usage is TRBV24-1 and J usage is TRBJ2-5; no clear D. This CDR3 spans 13 amino acids. Germline V gene data show CDR1 as KGHDR and CDR2 as SFDVKD. Trimming pared 3 bases from V and 0 bases from J, leaving 4 bases between. The CDR3 nucleotides are TGTGCCACCAGTGATGTTAACCAAGAGACCCAGTACTTC. Amino acid sequence: CATSDVNQETQYF.

This chain links TRBV6-5 with TRBJ2-1, with 8 bases that match TRBD2. In germline, CDR1 is MNHEY, CDR2 SVGAGI. The CDR3 totals 13 residues. Trimming removed 7 bases from V and 9 bases from J; junction bases left unmatched: 8. The CDR3 bases are TGTGCCAGCAAGGGACTAGGGGTGGGTGAGCAGTTCTTC. It specifies CASKGLGVGEQFF.

V and J are TRBV6-6 and TRBJ1-2; the D gene is possibly TRBD1 (5 bases). Trimming left V 2 bases short and J 6 bases short, with 10 bases between. Germline V gene data show CDR1 as MNHNY and CDR2 as SVGAGI (reference sequence). The CDR3 is made up of 13 amino acids. The DNA for the CDR3 is TGTGCCAGCAGTTACATGTCAGGGCATGGCTACACCTTC. Translated, it gives CASSYMSGHGYTF.

The chain employs TRBV7-2 and TRBJ1-6; D remains ambiguous. CDR3 length equals 18 residues. Trimming cost V 2 bases and J 0 bases, with 14 bases left between them. CDR1 and CDR2 from the germline V gene are SGHTA and FQGNSA. CDR3 in amino acids: CASSLFLSGSSYNSPLHF. CDR3 DNA: TGTGCCAGCAGCTTATTTCTATCCGGGAGCTCCTATAATTCACCCCTCCACTTT.

V usage is TRBV7-2 and J usage is TRBJ1-3; D possibly corresponds to TRBD1 (5 bases). Germline assignment: CDR1 SGHTA and CDR2 FQGNSA. V lost 4 bases and J lost 0, with 10 bases in between. The length of the CDR3 is 15 residues. Here the CDR3 DNA reads TGTGCCAGCAGCTCGACAGCAGCCTCTGGAAACACCATATATTTT. This codes for CASSSTAASGNTIYF.

The gene calls are TRBV7-2 and TRBJ1-4; TRBD1 agrees at 7 bases. The CDR3 runs 16 residues. The germline V gene has CDR1 SGHTA and CDR2 FQGNSA. V gave up 3 bases and J gave up 3 bases; unmatched junction bases: 7. CDR3 nucleotide sequence: TGTGCCAGCAGCTTGTCGTCAGGGGGAGCTAATGAAAAACTGTTTTTT. Amino acids: CASSLSSGGANEKLFF.

The rearrangement joins TRBV7-9 to TRBJ2-2; 8 nucleotides align to TRBD2. V lost 8 bases and J lost 6; bases outside the gene matches: 5. The CDR3 is made up of 13 amino acids. Germline V gene data show CDR1 as SEHNR and CDR2 as FQNEAQ (reference sequence). The CDR3 coding sequence is TGTGCCAGCGCAGCGGGAGCCGCCGGGGAGCTGTTTTTT. Its translation: CASAAGAAGELFF.

The rearrangement links TRBV6-5 to TRBJ2-2; no clear D. This CDR3 is 14 amino acids long. The V gene lost 6 bases and the J gene lost 3 bases, with 11 bases spanning the gap. Germline V gene data show CDR1 as MNHEY and CDR2 as SVGAGI. The CDR3 loop reads CASSFLQDTGELFF. The CDR3 DNA follows: TGTGCCAGCAGCTTTCTGCAGGACACCGGGGAGCTGTTTTTT.

This chain links TRBV27 with TRBJ2-5; 7 bases line up with TRBD1. The V gene end was trimmed by 4 bases and the J gene end by 2 bases; junction bases not matched to a gene: 1. The CDR3 length is 13 residues. Per germline, CDR1 MNHEY and CDR2 SMNVEV (reference sequence). The CDR3, as DNA: TGTGCCAGCAGTTCGGGACAGCAAGAGACCCAGTACTTC. Translation gives CASSSGQQETQYF.

The chain combines TRBV28 with TRBJ2-2, with D maybe TRBD1 (7 bases). V lost 7 bases to trimming and J lost 2 bases, with 14 bases between them. Germline V gene sequence: CDR1 MDHEN, CDR2 SYDVKM. The CDR3 runs 15 residues. The CDR3 reads CASTGGGYNTGELFF. In nucleotides, the CDR3 is TGTGCCAGCACAGGAGGGGGCTACAACACCGGGGAGCTGTTTTTT.

The V and J genes are TRBV28 and TRBJ1-5; no clear D. V dropped 6 bases and J dropped 1 base, with 4 bases sitting between them. The CDR3 consists of 12 residues. The germline V gene has CDR1 MDHEN and CDR2 SYDVKM. The CDR3: CASSQSNQPQHF. Here the CDR3 DNA reads TGTGCCAGCAGCCAGAGCAATCAGCCCCAGCATTTT.

The V call is TRBV6-2 or TRBV6-3, the J call TRBJ2-3; 9 nucleotides match TRBD2. Trimming cost V 0 bases and J 4 bases; bases outside gene matches: 5. Looked up from germline, CDR1 is MNHEY and CDR2 is SVGEGT. There are 16 residues in the CDR3. CDR3 DNA: TGTGCCAGCAGTTACTCGTGGCGGGAGGGACCAGATACGCAGTATTTT. Translated: CASSYSWREGPDTQYF.

This clone was seen just once. V usage is TRBV4-2 and J usage is TRBJ2-1; 12 bases fit TRBD2. This CDR3 contains 17 residues. Trimming at V came to 0 bases and at J to 7 bases, leaving 7 bases not matched to a gene. Germline V gives CDR1 LGHNA, CDR2 YNFKEQ. The CDR3 DNA follows: TGTGCCAGCAGCCAAGACAGGACTAGCGGGACTTATAATGAGCAGTTCTTC. This codes for CASSQDRTSGTYNEQFF.

There are a few counts of this clone. The gene calls are TRBV27 and TRBJ1-2, with D unclear. This CDR3 is 14 amino acids long. V was trimmed by 5 bases and J by 7 bases, leaving 17 bases between them. In germline, CDR1 is MNHEY, CDR2 SMNVEV (reference sequence). The CDR3 loop is CASSPNRAQAGYTF. DNA for the CDR3: TGTGCCAGCAGTCCAAACAGAGCTCAGGCTGGCTACACCTTC.

The chain links TRBV5-1 to TRBJ2-3; 8 nucleotides agree with TRBD2. The CDR3 has 16 amino acids. Trimming removed 5 bases from V and 2 bases from J; junction bases left unmatched: 10. Per germline, CDR1 SGHRS and CDR2 YFSETQ. DNA for the CDR3: TGCGCCAGCAGTTCAGCGGCGGGAGGCCTCACAGATACGCAGTATTTT. The encoded protein is CASSSAAGGLTDTQYF. Based on the CDR3 plus reference TRBV5-1 and TRBJ2-3, the full variable domain is KAGVTQTPRYLIKTRGQQVTLSCSPISGHRSVSWYQQTPGQGLQFLFEYFSETQRNKGNFPGRFSGRQFSNSRSEMNVSTLELGDSALYLCASSSAAGGLTDTQYFGPGTRLTVL.

The gene calls are TRBV19 and TRBJ1-2; tentative D call: TRBD1 (5 bases). V was cut by 10 bases and J by 4 bases, with 13 bases left in between. The CDR3 contains 12 residues. Germline V gene data show CDR1 as LNHDA and CDR2 as SQIVND (reference sequence). The CDR3 bases are TGTGCCACTACGGACACCCGCTATGGCTACACCTTC. Its protein product is CATTDTRYGYTF.

The CDR3 bases are TGTGCCAGCAGCTTCCAGGGCCCAGGAGCAGGGCAGTTCTTC. Encoded protein: CASSFQGPGAGQFF. V is TRBV11-2 and J is TRBJ2-1; possible D gene TRBD1, 5 bases. CDR1 is SGHAT and CDR2 is FQNNGV in the germline V gene. CDR3 length: 14 residues. Between the trimmed V and J ends, which lost 3 bases and 12 bases, there was a span of 18 bases.

This rearrangement joins TRBV29-1 to TRBJ1-3, with a possible D match to TRBD1 (5 bases). The V and J ends lost 0 bases and 0 bases respectively, with 12 bases between them. Germline CDR1 and CDR2: SQVTM and ANQGSEA. CDR3 length: 16 residues. CDR3 nucleotides: TGCAGCGTTGAAGATAGGGGCACCATCTCTGGAAACACCATATATTTT. Translated: CSVEDRGTISGNTIYF.

The genes are TRBV5-6 and TRBJ2-1; TRBD1 aligns across 8 bases. Germline lookup yields CDR1 SGHDT and CDR2 YYEEEE. The ends lost 1 base at V and 7 bases at J; junction bases unmatched: 13. This CDR3 comprises 17 residues. The CDR3 coding sequence is TGTGCCAGCAGCTTGAATGTAGGGGCAGGGGGCTATAATGAGCAGTTCTTC. It encodes CASSLNVGAGGYNEQFF. Supplemented by reference TRBV5-6 and TRBJ2-1, the full variable domain reads DAGVTQSPTHLIKTRGQQVTLRCSPKSGHDTVSWYQQALGQGPQFIFQYYEEEERQRGNFPDRFSGHQFPNYSSELNVNALLLGDSALYLCASSLNVGAGGYNEQFFGPGTRLTVL.

V is TRBV11-1 and J is TRBJ2-3, with D perhaps TRBD2 (6 bases). Looked up from germline, CDR1 is SGHAT and CDR2 is FQDESV (reference sequence). Trimming shortened V by 4 bases and J by 5 bases, and 13 bases separated the two germline ends. The CDR3 has 14 residues. The CDR3 loop is CASSSRDSGDTQYF. The CDR3 DNA is TGTGCCAGCAGCTCCCGGGACTCGGGAGATACGCAGTATTTT.

The rearrangement links TRBV19 to TRBJ2-5, with D possibly being TRBD1 (5 bases). Germline V gene lookup returns CDR1 LNHDA and CDR2 SQIVND (reference sequence). Trimming shortened V by 2 bases and J by 2 bases, and 12 bases separated the two germline ends. CDR3 length: 15 amino acids. CDR3 DNA sequence: TGTGCCAGTAGTATAACAGGAAGCTTACAAGAGACCCAGTACTTC. Amino acids: CASSITGSLQETQYF.